This record concerns one T cell receptor beta chain sequence. This clonotype was detected many times. Its binding antigen is unknown. No clone much larger than this one lies a single base away; base qualities are absent. The data are from a study of CD8 T cells in ankylosing spondylitis (dated by TCRdb to the late 2010s). Concerning the study at large: To find TCR variants linked to disease, the study profiled T cell receptor beta repertoires in ankylosing spondylitis patients and healthy donors. The whole study cohort included 108 healthy donors and some 27 ankylosing spondylitis patients. Peripheral blood was sampled, and synovial fluid was also collected from ankylosing spondylitis patients.

Data came from an Illumina HiSeq 2500. Quantitative 5'-RACE with molecular barcodes was the method used to prepare the TCR beta libraries. The original pipeline was this. To identify disease-linked TCR variants, a new computational method was used, one built on a probabilistic model of VDJ rearrangement. TCRdb handled the public reads itself, with Q25 trimming in fastp and clone calling in MiXCR, and kept productive beta chains. Records with the same CDR3 protein are collapsed into one entry carrying the most frequent genes and DNA. The V and J calls were determined by TCRdb, not by the authors. The sample records roughly 280,000 distinct CDR3 sequences, over 15% of which are singletons. The ten biggest clones cover 7.5% to 9% of the sample. The paper's findings and limits, for the study overall: Some TCR beta motif variants had previously been reported in synovial fluid and blood of reactive arthritis patients, which suggested common disease-initiation mechanisms. A TCR beta motif of eight highly homologous amino acid variants appeared characteristic of blood from ankylosing spondylitis patients. According to the report, matched synovial fluid samples from ankylosing spondylitis patients were significantly enriched for the disease-linked clones. The disease-linked clones had a CD8+ phenotype and were found at relatively low frequencies in peripheral blood.

Its CDR3 holds 16 amino acids, cysteine through phenylalanine. Of all the DNA, just the CDR3 is kept, 48 bases in frame from base 1. V and J are truncated by 5 bases and 3 bases respectively, leaving an intervening sequence of 16 bases. The sample comprised blood, either unsorted or a sorted T cell fraction (not recorded which). The rearrangement combines TRBV12-3 or TRBV12-4 with TRBJ1-4; the D gene is perhaps TRBD1, from 6 matching bases. The clonotype comes from a male donor with ankylosing spondylitis or in good health (not recorded which). The CDR3 in this case is CASSTARGSANEKLFF. DNA sequence: TGTGCCAGCAGTACCGCCAGGGGAAGTGCTAATGAAAAACTGTTTTTT.